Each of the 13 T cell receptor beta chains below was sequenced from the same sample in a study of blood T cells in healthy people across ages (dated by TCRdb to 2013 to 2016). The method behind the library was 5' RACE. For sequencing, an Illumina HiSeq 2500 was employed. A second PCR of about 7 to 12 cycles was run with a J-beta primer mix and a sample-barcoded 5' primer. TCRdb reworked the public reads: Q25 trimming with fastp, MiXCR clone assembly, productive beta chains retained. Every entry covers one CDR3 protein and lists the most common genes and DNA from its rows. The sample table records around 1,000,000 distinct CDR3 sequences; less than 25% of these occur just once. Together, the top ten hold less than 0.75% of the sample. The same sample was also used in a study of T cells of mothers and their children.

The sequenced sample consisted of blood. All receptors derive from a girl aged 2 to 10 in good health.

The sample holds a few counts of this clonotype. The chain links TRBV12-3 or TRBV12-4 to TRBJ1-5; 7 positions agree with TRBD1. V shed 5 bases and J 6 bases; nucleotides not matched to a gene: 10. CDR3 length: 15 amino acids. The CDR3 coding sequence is TGTGCCAGCAGTCTGGGACAGACGGGGTCTCAGCCCCAGCATTTT. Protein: CASSLGQTGSQPQHF.

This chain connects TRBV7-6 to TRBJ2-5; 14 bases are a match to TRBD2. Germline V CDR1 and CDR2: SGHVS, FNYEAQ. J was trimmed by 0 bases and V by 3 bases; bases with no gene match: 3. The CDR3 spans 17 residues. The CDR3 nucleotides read TGTGCCAGCAGCTTGGGACTAGCGGGAGCCTACCAAGAGACCCAGTACTTC. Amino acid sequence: CASSLGLAGAYQETQYF. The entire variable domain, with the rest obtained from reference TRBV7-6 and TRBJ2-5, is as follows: GAGVSQSPRYKVTKRGQDVALRCDPISGHVSLYWYRQALGQGPEFLTYFNYEAQQDKSGLPNDRFSAERPEGSISTLTIQRTEQRDSAMYRCASSLGLAGAYQETQYFGPGTRLLVL.

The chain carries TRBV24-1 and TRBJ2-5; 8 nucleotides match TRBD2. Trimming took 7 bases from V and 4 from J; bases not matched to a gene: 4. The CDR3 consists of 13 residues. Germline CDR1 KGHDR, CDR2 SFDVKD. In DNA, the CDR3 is TGTGCCACCAGAGGACGGGGGGGAGAGACCCAGTACTTC. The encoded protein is CATRGRGGETQYF.

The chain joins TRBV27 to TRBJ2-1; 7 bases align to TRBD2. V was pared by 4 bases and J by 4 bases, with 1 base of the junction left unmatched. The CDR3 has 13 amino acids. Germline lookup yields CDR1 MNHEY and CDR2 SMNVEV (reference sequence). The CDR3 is CASSWTRYNEQFF. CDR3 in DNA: TGTGCCAGCAGTTGGACTAGGTACAATGAGCAGTTCTTC.

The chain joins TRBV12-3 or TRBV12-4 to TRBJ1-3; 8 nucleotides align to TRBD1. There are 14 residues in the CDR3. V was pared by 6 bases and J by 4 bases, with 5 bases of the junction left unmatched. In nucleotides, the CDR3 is TGTGCCAGCAGACGACAGGGGCCCGGAAACACCATATATTTT. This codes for CASRRQGPGNTIYF.

The CDR3 reads CASSPGLAGGVGYEQYF. Here the CDR3 DNA reads TGTGCCAGCAGTCCGGGACTAGCGGGAGGGGTTGGCTACGAGCAGTACTTC. The V call is TRBV6-1, the J call TRBJ2-7; 16 bases align to TRBD2. This CDR3 region has 17 residues. Trimming removed 5 bases from V and 3 bases from J; junction bases left unmatched: 7. Germline-derived CDR1 and CDR2 are MNHNS and SASEGT.

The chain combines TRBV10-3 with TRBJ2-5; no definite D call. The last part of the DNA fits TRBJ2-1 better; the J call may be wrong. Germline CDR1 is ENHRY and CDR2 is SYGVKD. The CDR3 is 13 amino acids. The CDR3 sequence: CAIKSHVDNEQFF. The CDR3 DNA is TGTGCCATCAAAAGCCACGTAGACAATGAGCAGTTCTTC.

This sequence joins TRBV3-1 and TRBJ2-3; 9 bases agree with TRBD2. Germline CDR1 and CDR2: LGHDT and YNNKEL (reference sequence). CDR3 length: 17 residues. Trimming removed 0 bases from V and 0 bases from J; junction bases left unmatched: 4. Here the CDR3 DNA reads TGTGCCAGCAGCCAAGACGATAGCGGGAGAAGCACAGATACGCAGTATTTT. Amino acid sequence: CASSQDDSGRSTDTQYF.

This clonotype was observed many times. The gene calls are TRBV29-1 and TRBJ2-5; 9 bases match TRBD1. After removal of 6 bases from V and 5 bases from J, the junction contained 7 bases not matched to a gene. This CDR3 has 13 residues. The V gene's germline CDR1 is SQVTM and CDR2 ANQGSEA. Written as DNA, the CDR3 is TGCAGCGTATTGACAGGGGGGGACGAGACCCAGTACTTC. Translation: CSVLTGGDETQYF.

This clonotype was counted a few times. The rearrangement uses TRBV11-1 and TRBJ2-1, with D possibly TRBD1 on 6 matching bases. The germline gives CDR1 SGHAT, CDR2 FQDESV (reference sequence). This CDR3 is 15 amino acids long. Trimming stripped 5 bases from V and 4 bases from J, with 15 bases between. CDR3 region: CASSVRRGIYNEQFF. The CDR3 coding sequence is TGTGCCAGCAGCGTTCGCAGGGGCATTTACAATGAGCAGTTCTTC.

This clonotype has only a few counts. CDR3 sequence reads: CASSLTRVFSADTQYF. The CDR3 DNA sequence: TGTGCCAGCAGCCTAACCCGGGTCTTCTCGGCAGATACGCAGTATTTT. The chain is built from TRBV7-2 and TRBJ2-3, with D hard to call. The germline V gene encodes CDR1 SGHTA and CDR2 FQGNSA. Deletions cut 5 bases from V and 4 bases from J, with 19 bases between. The CDR3 is made up of 16 amino acids.

CDR3 loop: CATSSDGTANEQFF. As DNA, the CDR3 is TGTGCCACCAGTAGTGACGGGACAGCTAATGAGCAGTTCTTC. The chain joins TRBV24-1 to TRBJ2-5, with TRBD1 identical over 7 bases. The J call may be wrong; the DNA end is better matched by TRBJ2-1. The CDR3 loop spans 14 amino acids. CDR1 and CDR2 (germline): KGHDR, SFDVKD.

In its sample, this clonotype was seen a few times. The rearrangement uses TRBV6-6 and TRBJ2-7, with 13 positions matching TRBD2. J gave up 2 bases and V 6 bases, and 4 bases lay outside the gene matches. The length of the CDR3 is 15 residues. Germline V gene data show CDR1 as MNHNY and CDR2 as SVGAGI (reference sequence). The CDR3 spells CASSGLAGETYEQYF. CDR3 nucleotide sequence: TGTGCCAGCAGCGGACTAGCGGGGGAGACCTACGAGCAGTACTTC.